This TCR beta chain stems from a study of blood T cell repertoires in COVID-19. About the study: The samples span acute and convalescent COVID-19 from the United States, Italy and Spain. Nucleic acid was either cDNA or gDNA, and it came from T cells, B-cell-depleted T cells, or PBMCs.

This clone was observed many times. Data came from immunoSEQ multiplex PCR; TCRdb stores just in-frame clones and leaves some out. The sample yields around 170,000 clones, 80% to 90% seen once. The germline V and J ends were trimmed by 0 bases and 2 bases, with 9 bases remaining between them. The CDR3 runs to 15 residues. Germline CDR1 reads SGDLS; CDR2 reads YYNGEE. The TCR was taken from a man aged 45 to 65 with active or convalescent COVID-19. Source material: peripheral blood. This rearrangement joins TRBV9 to TRBJ2-1, with a possible D match to TRBD1 (6 bases). CDR3 coding DNA: TGTGCCAGCAGCGTAGTGGGGGCCACCTACAATGAGCAGTTCTTC. This encodes CASSVVGATYNEQFF.